A selection of T cell receptor beta chains follows, all from one sample in a study of blood T cell repertoires in COVID-19. Only in-frame clones appear in the TCRdb table, and some are missing; sequencing was by immunoSEQ multiplex PCR. The sample yields approximately 110,000 clones, around 83% seen once. Sequenced material: peripheral blood. All receptors come from a man aged 35 to 55 with acute or convalescent COVID-19. Each CDR3 is given without its conserved first and last residue. Each record gives: CDR3 protein, clone size, V gene, J gene. Some rows mark clone size as missing; the rest say once, few, many or name a class of expanded clone.

CDR3 protein: ASSPRAGAASDTQY
clone size: NA
V gene: TRBV11-2
J gene: TRBJ2-3

CDR3 protein: ASSQGRRRVVDNEQF
clone size: NA
V gene: TRBV4-3
J gene: TRBJ2-1

CDR3 protein: ASSGGQSISGNTIY
clone size: NA
V gene: TRBV2
J gene: TRBJ1-3

CDR3 protein: ASSSDQGYGYT
clone size: NA
V gene: TRBV6-2/TRBV6-3
J gene: TRBJ1-2

CDR3 protein: ASSQGGYEQY
clone size: NA
V gene: TRBV5-4
J gene: TRBJ2-7

CDR3 protein: ATSENREEEQY
clone size: NA
V gene: TRBV24-1
J gene: TRBJ2-7

CDR3 protein: ASSVEIAENEQF
clone size: NA
V gene: TRBV9
J gene: TRBJ2-1

CDR3 protein: ATSDPGTSGGARKEQF
clone size: once
V gene: TRBV24-1
J gene: TRBJ2-1

CDR3 protein: ASTLGFMGNTIY
clone size: NA
V gene: TRBV6-5
J gene: TRBJ1-3

CDR3 protein: ASSIGRGSNQPQH
clone size: few
V gene: TRBV19
J gene: TRBJ1-5

CDR3 protein: ASSSGGQRSNYGYT
clone size: few
V gene: TRBV5-1
J gene: TRBJ1-2

CDR3 protein: ASKMGPTGGYEQY
clone size: NA
V gene: TRBV6-5
J gene: TRBJ2-7

CDR3 protein: ASSLGSINQPQH
clone size: NA
V gene: TRBV6-2/TRBV6-3
J gene: TRBJ1-5

CDR3 protein: ASSLGGGTGTYEQY
clone size: once
V gene: TRBV27
J gene: TRBJ2-7

CDR3 protein: ASSPTTGLTDTQY
clone size: NA
V gene: TRBV4-2
J gene: TRBJ2-3

CDR3 protein: ASSMGQGPYYGYT
clone size: once
V gene: TRBV19
J gene: TRBJ1-2

CDR3 protein: ASRTGQINEQF
clone size: NA
V gene: TRBV6-6
J gene: TRBJ2-1

CDR3 protein: AISESIQGGEQF
clone size: NA
V gene: TRBV10-3
J gene: TRBJ2-1

CDR3 protein: ASSLSRVAFDNSPLH
clone size: NA
V gene: TRBV27
J gene: TRBJ1-6

CDR3 protein: ATSERDKYYEQY
clone size: NA
V gene: TRBV24-1
J gene: TRBJ2-7

CDR3 protein: AWSSGSYNSPLH
clone size: NA
V gene: TRBV30
J gene: TRBJ1-6

CDR3 protein: ASSGGGAEAF
clone size: NA
V gene: TRBV9
J gene: TRBJ1-1

CDR3 protein: STERGGTDTQY
clone size: NA
V gene: TRBV29-1
J gene: TRBJ2-3

CDR3 protein: ASSLFGASGNTIY
clone size: once
V gene: TRBV7-2
J gene: TRBJ1-3

CDR3 protein: ASSLEWGGTEAF
clone size: NA
V gene: TRBV18
J gene: TRBJ1-1

CDR3 protein: ASSAGVNTGELF
clone size: NA
V gene: TRBV9
J gene: TRBJ2-2

CDR3 protein: ASSRTGVTGELF
clone size: NA
V gene: TRBV6-6
J gene: TRBJ2-2

CDR3 protein: ASSQDRRQGRADTQY
clone size: NA
V gene: TRBV3-1/TRBV3-2
J gene: TRBJ2-3

CDR3 protein: ASSSQGGTEAF
clone size: NA
V gene: TRBV7-9
J gene: TRBJ1-1

CDR3 protein: SVSYRAVTGEQY
clone size: NA
V gene: TRBV29-1
J gene: TRBJ2-7

CDR3 protein: ATSDLSPGQGPTRGPTNEKLF
clone size: NA
V gene: TRBV24-1
J gene: TRBJ1-4

CDR3 protein: ASSRRVAGETYEQY
clone size: once
V gene: TRBV5-5
J gene: TRBJ2-7

CDR3 protein: ASSSKIAGGLHNEQF
clone size: NA
V gene: TRBV7-9
J gene: TRBJ2-1

CDR3 protein: ASSHGGPLNTGELF
clone size: NA
V gene: TRBV7-3
J gene: TRBJ2-2

CDR3 protein: ASSSIDGTVQETQY
clone size: NA
V gene: TRBV27
J gene: TRBJ2-5

CDR3 protein: SVVGPGGHGYT
clone size: NA
V gene: TRBV29-1
J gene: TRBJ1-2

CDR3 protein: ASSFSASGGAGQY
clone size: NA
V gene: TRBV27
J gene: TRBJ2-7

CDR3 protein: SASGSRGDYGYT
clone size: NA
V gene: TRBV20-1
J gene: TRBJ1-2

CDR3 protein: ASSIKWGGGELF
clone size: NA
V gene: TRBV19
J gene: TRBJ2-2

CDR3 protein: ASSLDPLRTGGRYEQY
clone size: NA
V gene: TRBV11-2
J gene: TRBJ2-7

CDR3 protein: SASASGGLGETQY
clone size: NA
V gene: TRBV20-1
J gene: TRBJ2-5

CDR3 protein: ASSQGLTSGGPRDTQY
clone size: NA
V gene: TRBV3-1/TRBV3-2
J gene: TRBJ2-3

CDR3 protein: ASGPDGRVNQPQH
clone size: NA
V gene: TRBV12-5
J gene: TRBJ1-5

CDR3 protein: ASCTGGSSEQY
clone size: NA
V gene: TRBV6-5
J gene: TRBJ2-7

CDR3 protein: ASSGWTGDRELF
clone size: NA
V gene: TRBV7-2
J gene: TRBJ2-2

CDR3 protein: ATAYLNEQF
clone size: NA
V gene: TRBV24-1
J gene: TRBJ2-1

CDR3 protein: ASSVDAFGGYT
clone size: NA
V gene: TRBV9
J gene: TRBJ1-2

CDR3 protein: ASSPRDSQAQY
clone size: NA
V gene: TRBV18
J gene: TRBJ2-3